These T cell receptor beta chains were read from a single sample in a study of T cell changes during pregnancy in multiple sclerosis. TCRdb's table, derived via immunoSEQ multiplex PCR, lists solely in-frame clones and lacks some. The sample has 35,000 to 50,000 clones; around 90% are singletons. Sequenced material: PBMCs (not recorded whether the cells were cultured). Source of these receptors: a female donor with multiple sclerosis, enrolled in a pregnancy study. The conserved cysteine and the conserved F or W are not part of the CDR3 here. Rows give clone size only sometimes, using once, few, many, or a class for an expanded clone.

clone_size j_call v_call cdr3_aa
NA TRBJ1-1 TRBV5-1 ASSFPGQGPEAF
NA TRBJ1-1 TRBV18 ASSPPGARQGAAF
NA TRBJ1-5 TRBV30 AWDRDTNQPQH
NA TRBJ2-5 TRBV18 ASSRSRGEETQY
NA TRBJ2-2 TRBV5-5 ASSLDISGRSGELF
NA TRBJ2-3 TRBV6-5 ASSSPSGGTDTQY
NA TRBJ2-2 TRBV6-5 ASSYFAGGPGELF
once TRBJ2-2 TRBV10-3 AISETPGGPSGELF
NA TRBJ1-1 TRBV7-9 ASSLGGRGGDTEAF
NA TRBJ1-2 TRBV7-3 ASSLVGQRDGYT
NA TRBJ1-2 TRBV4-3 ASSQDSDRGDPYGYT
NA TRBJ1-2 TRBV6-6 ASSYSSFRGSDGYT
NA TRBJ1-5 TRBV19 ASNLDRGHQPQH
NA TRBJ1-2 TRBV19 ASMPMGVTGTKGYT
NA TRBJ2-1 TRBV7-9 ASTLGGEQF
NA TRBJ2-3 TRBV21-1 ASSKTGLAGVGDTQY
NA TRBJ2-7 TRBV4-1 ASSQERGSYEQY
once TRBJ1-4 TRBV30 AWSRQGAAEKLF
NA TRBJ1-5 TRBV6-1 ASSDMVDQPQH
NA TRBJ2-4 TRBV19 ASSRTGQNKNIQY
NA TRBJ1-2 TRBV30 AWSVAAGYT
NA TRBJ2-5 TRBV5-1 ASSPVAGVETQY
NA TRBJ2-7 TRBV2 ASSEAQWTASSYEQY
NA TRBJ1-5 TRBV5-1 ASSLAGGVPQPQH
NA TRBJ2-6 TRBV14 ASSQQQGAANVLT
NA TRBJ2-3 TRBV19 ASSRAVSTDTQY
NA TRBJ2-7 TRBV19 ASSGESGTGNFYEQY
NA TRBJ2-1 TRBV18 ASSPPASGSNEQF
NA TRBJ1-1 TRBV5-1 ASSSKALNTEAF